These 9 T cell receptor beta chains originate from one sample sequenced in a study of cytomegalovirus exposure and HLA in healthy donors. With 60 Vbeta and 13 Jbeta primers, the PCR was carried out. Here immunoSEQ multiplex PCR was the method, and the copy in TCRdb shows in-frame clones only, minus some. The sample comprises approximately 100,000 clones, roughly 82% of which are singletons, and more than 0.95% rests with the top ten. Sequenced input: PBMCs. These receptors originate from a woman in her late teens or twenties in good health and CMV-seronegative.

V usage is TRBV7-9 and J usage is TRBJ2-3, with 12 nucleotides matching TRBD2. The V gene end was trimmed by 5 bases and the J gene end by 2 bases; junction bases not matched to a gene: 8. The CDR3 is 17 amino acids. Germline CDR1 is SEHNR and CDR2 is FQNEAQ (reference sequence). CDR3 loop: CASSLGLAGLHTDTQYF. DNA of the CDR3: TGTGCCAGCAGCCTTGGACTAGCGGGACTCCACACAGATACGCAGTATTTT.

CDR3 residues: CASTQRLSGAYNEQFF. CDR3 nucleotides: TGTGCCAGCACCCAGAGGCTCTCGGGGGCCTACAATGAGCAGTTCTTC. V and J are TRBV28 and TRBJ2-1, with TRBD2 as a possible D gene (6 bases). V gave up 7 bases and J gave up 2 bases, with 18 bases separating them. The CDR3 spans 16 residues. Germline V gene data show CDR1 as MDHEN and CDR2 as SYDVKM.

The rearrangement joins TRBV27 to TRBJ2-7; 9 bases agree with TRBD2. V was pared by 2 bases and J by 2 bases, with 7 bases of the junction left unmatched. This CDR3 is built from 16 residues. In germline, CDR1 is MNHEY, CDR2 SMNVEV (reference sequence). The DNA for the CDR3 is TGTGCCAGCAGTTTAGTATTAGCGGGGGCACCCTACGAGCAGTACTTC. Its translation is CASSLVLAGAPYEQYF.

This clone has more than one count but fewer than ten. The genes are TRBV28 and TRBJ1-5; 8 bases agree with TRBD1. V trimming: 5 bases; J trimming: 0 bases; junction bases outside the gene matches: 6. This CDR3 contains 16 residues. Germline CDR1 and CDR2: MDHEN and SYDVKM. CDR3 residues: CASSPLGQGSNQPQHF. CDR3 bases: TGTGCCAGCAGTCCCCTCGGACAGGGTAGCAATCAGCCCCAGCATTTT. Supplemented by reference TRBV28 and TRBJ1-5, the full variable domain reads DVKVTQSSRYLVKRTGEKVFLECVQDMDHENMFWYRQDPGLGLRLIYFSYDVKMKEKGDIPEGYSVSREKKERFSLILESASTNQTSMYLCASSPLGQGSNQPQHFGDGTRLSIL.

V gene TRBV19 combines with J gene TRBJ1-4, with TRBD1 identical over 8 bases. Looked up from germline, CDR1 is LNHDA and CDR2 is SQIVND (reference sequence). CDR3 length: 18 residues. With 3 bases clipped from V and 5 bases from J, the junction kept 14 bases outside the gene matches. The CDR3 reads CASSILYRDRRRNEKLFF. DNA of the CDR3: TGTGCCAGTAGTATCCTCTACAGGGACAGGCGAAGAAATGAAAAACTGTTTTTT.

The CDR3 DNA reads as TGTGCCAGCAGCCCCCACTTGACTGGAGACTCCTACGAGCAGTACTTC. Protein: CASSPHLTGDSYEQYF. The chain joins TRBV6-4 to TRBJ2-7; D unclear. There are 16 residues in the CDR3. V lost 6 bases, J lost 0 bases, and 18 bases lay in between. Germline CDR1 is MRHNA and CDR2 is SNTAGT.

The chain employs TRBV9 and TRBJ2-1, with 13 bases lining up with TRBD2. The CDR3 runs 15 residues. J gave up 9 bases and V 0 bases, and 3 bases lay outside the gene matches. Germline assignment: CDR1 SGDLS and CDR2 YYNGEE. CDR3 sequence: CASSVGLAGGSEQFF. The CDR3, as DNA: TGTGCCAGCAGCGTAGGACTAGCGGGGGGAAGTGAGCAGTTCTTC.

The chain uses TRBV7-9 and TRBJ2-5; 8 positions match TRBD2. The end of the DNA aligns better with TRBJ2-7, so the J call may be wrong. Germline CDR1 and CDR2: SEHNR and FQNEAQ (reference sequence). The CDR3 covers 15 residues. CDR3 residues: CASSRLAGRVYEQYF. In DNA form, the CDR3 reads TGTGCCAGCAGTCGGCTAGCGGGCCGGGTCTACGAGCAGTACTTC.

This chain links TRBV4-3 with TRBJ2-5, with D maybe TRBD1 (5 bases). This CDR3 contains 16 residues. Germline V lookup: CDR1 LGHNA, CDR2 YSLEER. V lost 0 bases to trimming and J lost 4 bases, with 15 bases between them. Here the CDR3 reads CASSQDGQGGSETQYF. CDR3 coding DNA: TGCGCCAGCAGCCAAGATGGTCAGGGTGGATCAGAGACCCAGTACTTC.